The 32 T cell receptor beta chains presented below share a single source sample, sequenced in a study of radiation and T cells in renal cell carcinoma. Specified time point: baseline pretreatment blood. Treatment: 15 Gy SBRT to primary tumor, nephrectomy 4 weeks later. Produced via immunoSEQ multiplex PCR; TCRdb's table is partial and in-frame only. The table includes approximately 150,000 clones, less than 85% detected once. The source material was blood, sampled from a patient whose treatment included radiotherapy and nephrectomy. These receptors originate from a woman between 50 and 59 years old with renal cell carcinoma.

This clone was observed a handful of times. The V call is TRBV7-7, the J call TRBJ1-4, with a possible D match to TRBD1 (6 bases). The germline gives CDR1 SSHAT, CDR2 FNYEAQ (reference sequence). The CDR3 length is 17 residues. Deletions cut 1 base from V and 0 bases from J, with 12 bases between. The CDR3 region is CASSLERDKSTNEKLFF. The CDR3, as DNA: TGTGCCAGCAGCTTAGAAAGGGACAAATCAACTAATGAAAAACTGTTTTTT.

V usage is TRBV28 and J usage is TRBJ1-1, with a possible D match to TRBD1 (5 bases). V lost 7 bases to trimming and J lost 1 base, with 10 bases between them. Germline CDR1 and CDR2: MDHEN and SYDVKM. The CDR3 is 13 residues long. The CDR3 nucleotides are TGTGCCAGCATAGAACAGGAGAACACTGAAGCTTTCTTT. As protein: CASIEQENTEAFF.

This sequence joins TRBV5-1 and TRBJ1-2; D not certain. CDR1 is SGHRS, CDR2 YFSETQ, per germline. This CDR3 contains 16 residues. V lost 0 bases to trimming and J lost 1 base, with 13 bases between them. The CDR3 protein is CASSLGTARYNYGYTF. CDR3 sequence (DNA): TGCGCCAGCAGCTTGGGTACAGCTCGATATAACTATGGCTACACCTTC.

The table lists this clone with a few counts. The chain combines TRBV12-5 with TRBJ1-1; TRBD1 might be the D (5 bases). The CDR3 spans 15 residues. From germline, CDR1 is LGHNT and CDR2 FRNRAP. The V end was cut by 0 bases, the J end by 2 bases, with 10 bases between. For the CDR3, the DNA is TGTGCTAGTGGTTTGGTAACGGGGGGTAACACTGAAGCTTTCTTT. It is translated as CASGLVTGGNTEAFF.

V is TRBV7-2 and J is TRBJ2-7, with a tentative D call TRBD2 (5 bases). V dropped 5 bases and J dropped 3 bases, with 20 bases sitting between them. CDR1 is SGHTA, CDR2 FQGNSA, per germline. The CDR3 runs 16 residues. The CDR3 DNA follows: TGTGCCAGCAGCACCGCCCCTAGCCTAGACCTCTACGAGCAGTACTTC. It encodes CASSTAPSLDLYEQYF.

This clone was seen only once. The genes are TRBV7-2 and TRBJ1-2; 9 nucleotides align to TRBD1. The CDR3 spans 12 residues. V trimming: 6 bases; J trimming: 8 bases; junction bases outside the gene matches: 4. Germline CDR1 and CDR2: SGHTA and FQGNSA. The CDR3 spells CASSSTGGGYTF. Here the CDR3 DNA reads TGTGCCAGCAGTTCCACAGGGGGCGGCTACACCTTC.

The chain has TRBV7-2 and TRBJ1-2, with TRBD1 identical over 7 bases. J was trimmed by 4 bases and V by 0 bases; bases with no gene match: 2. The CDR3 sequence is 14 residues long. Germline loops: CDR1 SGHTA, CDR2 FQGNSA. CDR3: CASSLAGGSYGYTF. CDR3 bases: TGTGCCAGCAGCTTAGCAGGGGGCTCCTATGGCTACACCTTC.

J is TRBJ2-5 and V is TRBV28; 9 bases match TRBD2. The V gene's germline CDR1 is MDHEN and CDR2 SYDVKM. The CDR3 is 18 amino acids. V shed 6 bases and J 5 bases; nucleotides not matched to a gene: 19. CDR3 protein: CASSQIRRGGPGRETQYF. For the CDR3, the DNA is TGTGCCAGCAGCCAAATCAGGCGGGGGGGGCCTGGTCGCGAGACCCAGTACTTC.

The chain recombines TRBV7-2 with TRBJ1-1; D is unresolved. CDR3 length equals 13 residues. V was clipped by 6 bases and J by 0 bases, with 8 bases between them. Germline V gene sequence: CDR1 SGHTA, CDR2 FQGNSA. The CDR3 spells CASSDGMNTEAFF. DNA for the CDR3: TGTGCCAGCAGTGACGGGATGAACACTGAAGCTTTCTTT. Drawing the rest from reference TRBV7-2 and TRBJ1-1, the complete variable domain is GAGVSQSPSNKVTEKGKDVELRCDPISGHTALYWYRQSLGQGLEFLIYFQGNSAPDKSGLPSDRFSAERTGGSVSTLTIQRTQQEDSAVYLCASSDGMNTEAFFGQGTRLTVV.

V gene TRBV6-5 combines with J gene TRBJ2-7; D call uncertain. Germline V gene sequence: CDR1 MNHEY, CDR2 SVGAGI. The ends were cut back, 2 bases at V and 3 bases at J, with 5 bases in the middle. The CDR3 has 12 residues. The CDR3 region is CASSYTVYEQYF. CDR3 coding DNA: TGTGCCAGCAGTTACACGGTCTACGAGCAGTACTTC.

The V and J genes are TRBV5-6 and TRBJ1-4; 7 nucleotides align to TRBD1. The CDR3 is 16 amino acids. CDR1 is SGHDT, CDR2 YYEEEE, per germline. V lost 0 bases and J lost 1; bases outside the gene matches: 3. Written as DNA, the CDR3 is TGTGCCAGCAGCTTGGCCAGGGGGGAAACTAATGAAAAACTGTTTTTT. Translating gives CASSLARGETNEKLFF.

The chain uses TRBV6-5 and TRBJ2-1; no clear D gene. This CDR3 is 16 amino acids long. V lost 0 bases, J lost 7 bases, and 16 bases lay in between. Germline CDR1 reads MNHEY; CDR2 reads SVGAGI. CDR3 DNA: TGTGCCAGCAGTTACTCATCCCAGGCCCAGAGTAATGAGCAGTTCTTC. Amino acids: CASSYSSQAQSNEQFF.

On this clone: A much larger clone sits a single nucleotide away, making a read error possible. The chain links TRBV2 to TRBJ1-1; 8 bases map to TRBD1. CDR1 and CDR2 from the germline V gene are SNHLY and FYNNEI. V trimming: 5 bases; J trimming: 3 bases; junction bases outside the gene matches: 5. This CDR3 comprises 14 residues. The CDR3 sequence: CASSSGQGYTEAFF. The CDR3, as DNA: TGTGCCAGCAGTAGCGGACAGGGTTACACTGAAGCTTTCTTT. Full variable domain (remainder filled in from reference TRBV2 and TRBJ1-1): EPEVTQTPSHQVTQMGQEVILRCVPISNHLYFYWYRQILGQKVEFLVSFYNNEISEKSEIFDDQFSVERPDGSNFTLKIRSTKLEDSAMYFCASSSGQGYTEAFFGQGTRLTVV.

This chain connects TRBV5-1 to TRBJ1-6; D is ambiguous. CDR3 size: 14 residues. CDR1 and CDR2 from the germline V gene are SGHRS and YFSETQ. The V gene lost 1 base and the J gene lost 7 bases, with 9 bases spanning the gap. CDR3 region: CASSLSEPNSPLHF. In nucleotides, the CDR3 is TGCGCCAGCAGCTTGTCAGAACCGAATTCACCCCTCCACTTT.

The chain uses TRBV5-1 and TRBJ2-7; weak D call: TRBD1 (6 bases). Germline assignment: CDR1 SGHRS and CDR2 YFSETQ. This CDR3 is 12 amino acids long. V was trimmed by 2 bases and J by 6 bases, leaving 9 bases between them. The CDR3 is CASSFTGLEQYF. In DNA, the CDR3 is TGCGCCAGCAGCTTTACAGGGCTCGAGCAGTACTTC.

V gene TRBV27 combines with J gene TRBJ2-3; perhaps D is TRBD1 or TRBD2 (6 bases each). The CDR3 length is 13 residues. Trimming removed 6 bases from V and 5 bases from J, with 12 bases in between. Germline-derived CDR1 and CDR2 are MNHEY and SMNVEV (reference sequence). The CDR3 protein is CASSQKGGDTQYF. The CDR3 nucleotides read TGTGCCAGCAGCCAAAAGGGGGGAGATACGCAGTATTTT.

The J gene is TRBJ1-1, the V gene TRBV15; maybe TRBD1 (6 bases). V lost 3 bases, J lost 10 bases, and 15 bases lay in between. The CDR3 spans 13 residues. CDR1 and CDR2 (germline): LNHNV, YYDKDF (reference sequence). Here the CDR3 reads CATSRRDTLRAFF. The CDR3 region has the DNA TGTGCCACCAGCAGGCGGGACACATTAAGAGCTTTCTTT.

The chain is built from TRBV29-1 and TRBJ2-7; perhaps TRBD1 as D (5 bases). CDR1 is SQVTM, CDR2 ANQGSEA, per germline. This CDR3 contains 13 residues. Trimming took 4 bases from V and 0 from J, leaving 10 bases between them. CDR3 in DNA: TGCAGCGTTGTAGGGCAGGGCTCCTACGAGCAGTACTTC. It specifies CSVVGQGSYEQYF.

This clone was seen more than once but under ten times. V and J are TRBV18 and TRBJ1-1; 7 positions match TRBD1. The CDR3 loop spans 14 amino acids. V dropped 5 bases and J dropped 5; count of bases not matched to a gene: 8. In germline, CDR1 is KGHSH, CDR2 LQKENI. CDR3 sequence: CASSSYRGGTEAFF. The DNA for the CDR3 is TGTGCCAGCTCATCCTACAGGGGCGGGACTGAAGCTTTCTTT.

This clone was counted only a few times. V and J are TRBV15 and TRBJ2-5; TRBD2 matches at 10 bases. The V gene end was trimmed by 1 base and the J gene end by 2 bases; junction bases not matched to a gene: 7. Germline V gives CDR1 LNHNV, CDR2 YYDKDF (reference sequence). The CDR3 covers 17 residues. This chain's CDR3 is CATSRVPGTSEQETQYF. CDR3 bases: TGTGCCACCAGCAGAGTGCCCGGGACTAGCGAGCAAGAGACCCAGTACTTC.

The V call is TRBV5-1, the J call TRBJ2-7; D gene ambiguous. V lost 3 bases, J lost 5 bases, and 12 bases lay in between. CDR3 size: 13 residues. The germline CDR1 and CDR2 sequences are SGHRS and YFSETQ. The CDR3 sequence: CASSSPSVNEQYF. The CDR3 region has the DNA TGCGCCAGCAGCTCCCCCAGCGTAAACGAGCAGTACTTC.

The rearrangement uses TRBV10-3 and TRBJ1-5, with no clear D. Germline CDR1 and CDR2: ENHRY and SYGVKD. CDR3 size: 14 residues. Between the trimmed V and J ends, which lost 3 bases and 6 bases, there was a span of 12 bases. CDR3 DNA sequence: TGTGCCATCAGTGAACGGGCCCTTCTTCAGCCCCAGCATTTT. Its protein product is CAISERALLQPQHF.

The CDR3: CSAGTRDGYTF. CDR3 coding DNA: TGCAGTGCTGGGACCAGGGATGGCTACACCTTC. The V and J genes are TRBV20-1 and TRBJ1-2, with D maybe TRBD1 (5 bases). CDR3 length: 11 amino acids. CDR1 DFQATT and CDR2 SNEGSKA come from the germline V gene (reference sequence). V dropped 5 bases and J dropped 6 bases, with 10 bases sitting between them.

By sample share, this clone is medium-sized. This chain's CDR3 is CASSPVPWFLGGYTF. The DNA of the CDR3 is TGTGCCAGCAGCCCGGTTCCCTGGTTCTTAGGTGGCTACACCTTC. The chain joins TRBV7-9 to TRBJ1-2; D gene uncertain. The V gene lost 5 bases and the J gene lost 7 bases, with 20 bases spanning the gap. This CDR3 contains 15 residues. Germline CDR1 SEHNR, CDR2 FQNEAQ (reference sequence).

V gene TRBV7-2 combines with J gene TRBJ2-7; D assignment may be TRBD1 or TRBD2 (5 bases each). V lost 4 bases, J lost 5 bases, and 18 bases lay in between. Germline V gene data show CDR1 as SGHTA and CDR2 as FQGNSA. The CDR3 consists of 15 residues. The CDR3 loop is CASSSPGLEGNEQYF. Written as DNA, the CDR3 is TGTGCCAGCAGCTCCCCGGGGCTCGAGGGGAACGAGCAGTACTTC.

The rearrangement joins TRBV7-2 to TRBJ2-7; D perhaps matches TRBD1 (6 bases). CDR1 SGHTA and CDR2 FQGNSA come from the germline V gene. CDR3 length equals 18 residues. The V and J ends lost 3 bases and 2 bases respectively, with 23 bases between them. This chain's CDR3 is CASSFGTVTGTRAYEQYF. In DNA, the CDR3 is TGTGCCAGCAGCTTCGGCACTGTTACCGGGACAAGGGCCTACGAGCAGTACTTC.

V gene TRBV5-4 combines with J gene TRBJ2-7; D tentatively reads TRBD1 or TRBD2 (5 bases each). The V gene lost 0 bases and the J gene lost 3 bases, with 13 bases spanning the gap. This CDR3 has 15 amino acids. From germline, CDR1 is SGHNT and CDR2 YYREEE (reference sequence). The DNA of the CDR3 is TGTGCCAGCAGCTTGGCTGGGGCAGGGAGCTACGAGCAGTACTTC. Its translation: CASSLAGAGSYEQYF.

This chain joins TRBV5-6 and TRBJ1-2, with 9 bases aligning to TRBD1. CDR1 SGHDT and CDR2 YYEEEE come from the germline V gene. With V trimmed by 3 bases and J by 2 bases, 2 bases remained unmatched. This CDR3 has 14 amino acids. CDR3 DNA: TGTGCCAGCAGCTGGGACAGGGCCAACTATGGCTACACCTTC. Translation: CASSWDRANYGYTF.

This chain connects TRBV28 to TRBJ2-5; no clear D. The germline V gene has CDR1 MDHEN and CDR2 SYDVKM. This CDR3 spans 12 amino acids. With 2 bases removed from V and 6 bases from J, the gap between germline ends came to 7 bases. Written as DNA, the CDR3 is TGTGCCAGCAGTTTAGGTCGGCAGACCCAGTACTTC. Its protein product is CASSLGRQTQYF.

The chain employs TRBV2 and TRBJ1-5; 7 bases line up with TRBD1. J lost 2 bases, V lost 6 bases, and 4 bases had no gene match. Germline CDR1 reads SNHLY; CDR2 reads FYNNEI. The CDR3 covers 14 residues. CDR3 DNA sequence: TGTGCCAGCAGGGCAGGGGGTGGCAATCAGCCCCAGCATTTT. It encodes CASRAGGGNQPQHF. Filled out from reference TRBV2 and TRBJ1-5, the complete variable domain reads EPEVTQTPSHQVTQMGQEVILRCVPISNHLYFYWYRQILGQKVEFLVSFYNNEISEKSEIFDDQFSVERPDGSNFTLKIRSTKLEDSAMYFCASRAGGGNQPQHFGDGTRLSIL.

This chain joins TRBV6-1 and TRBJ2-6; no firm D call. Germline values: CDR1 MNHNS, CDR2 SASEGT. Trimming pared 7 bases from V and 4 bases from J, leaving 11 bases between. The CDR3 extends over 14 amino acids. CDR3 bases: TGTGCCAGCATTGTCCTGGGGGGGGCCAACGTCCTGACTTTC. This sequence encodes CASIVLGGANVLTF.

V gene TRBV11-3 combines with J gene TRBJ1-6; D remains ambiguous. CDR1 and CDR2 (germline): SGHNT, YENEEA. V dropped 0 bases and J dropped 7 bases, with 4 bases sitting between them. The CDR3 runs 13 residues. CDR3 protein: CASSLERNSPLHF. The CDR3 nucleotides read TGTGCCAGCAGCTTAGAAAGAAATTCACCCCTCCACTTT. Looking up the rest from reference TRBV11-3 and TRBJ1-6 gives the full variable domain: EAGVVQSPRYKIIEKKQPVAFWCNPISGHNTLYWYLQNLGQGPELLIRYENEEAVDDSQLPKDRFSAERLKGVDSTLKIQPAELGDSAVYLCASSLERNSPLHFGNGTRLTVT.